This T cell receptor (beta chain) comes out of a study of blood T cell repertoires in COVID-19. Across the study: COVID-19 samples collected from the United States, Italy and Spain covered acute and convalescent phases. The cDNA or gDNA used as material had been derived from T cells, B-cell-depleted T cells, or PBMCs.

Per the original data handling: Estimation of nucleated cell counts relied on the amplification of reference gene primers. Data came from immunoSEQ multiplex PCR; TCRdb stores just in-frame clones and leaves some out. D and trimming come from the DNA, and the V and J calls and clone size come from that table. The profile shows fewer than 300,000 clones, 80% to 90% of them singletons. CDR1 and CDR2 (germline): SQVTM, ANQGSEA. The CDR3 has 14 amino acids. The junction had 9 bases not matched to a gene; V was cut back by 4 bases and J by 5 bases. Sequenced: peripheral blood. The receptor comes from a woman in her forties or fifties with acute or convalescent COVID-19. V is TRBV29-1 and J is TRBJ2-5; 8 bases agree with TRBD2. The DNA of the CDR3 is TGCAGCGTTGTCCCGGGACTAGGTAGGGAGACCCAGTACTTC. Translated, it gives CSVVPGLGRETQYF.